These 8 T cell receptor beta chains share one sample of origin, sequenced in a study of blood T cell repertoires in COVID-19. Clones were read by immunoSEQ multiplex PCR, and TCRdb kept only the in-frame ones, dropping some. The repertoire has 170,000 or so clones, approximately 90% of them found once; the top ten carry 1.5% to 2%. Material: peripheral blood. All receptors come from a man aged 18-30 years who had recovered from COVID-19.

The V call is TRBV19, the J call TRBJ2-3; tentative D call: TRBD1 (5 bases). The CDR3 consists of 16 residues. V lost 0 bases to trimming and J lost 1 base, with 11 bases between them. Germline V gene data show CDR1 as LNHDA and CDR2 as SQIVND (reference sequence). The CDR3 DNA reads TGTGCCAGTAGTATAGATCCCAGGGCGGGCACAGATACGCAGTATTTT. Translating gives CASSIDPRAGTDTQYF.

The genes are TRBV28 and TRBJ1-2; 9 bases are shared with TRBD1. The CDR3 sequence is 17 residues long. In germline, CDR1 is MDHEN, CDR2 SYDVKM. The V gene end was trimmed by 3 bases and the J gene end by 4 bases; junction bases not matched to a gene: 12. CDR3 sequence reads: CASSFGAPTGGLYGYTF. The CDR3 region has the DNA TGTGCCAGCAGTTTCGGGGCCCCGACAGGGGGTCTCTATGGCTACACCTTC.

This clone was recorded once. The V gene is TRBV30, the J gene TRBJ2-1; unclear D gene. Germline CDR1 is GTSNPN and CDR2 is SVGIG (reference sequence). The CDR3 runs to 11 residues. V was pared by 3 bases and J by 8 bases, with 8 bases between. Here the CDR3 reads CAWSSGYEQFF. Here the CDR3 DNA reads TGTGCCTGGAGCTCCGGGTATGAGCAGTTCTTC.

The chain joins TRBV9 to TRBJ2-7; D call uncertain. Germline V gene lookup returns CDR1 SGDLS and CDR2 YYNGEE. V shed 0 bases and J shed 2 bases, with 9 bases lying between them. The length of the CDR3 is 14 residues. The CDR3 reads CASSVDPVTYEQYF. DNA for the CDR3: TGTGCCAGCAGCGTAGATCCAGTAACCTACGAGCAGTACTTC.

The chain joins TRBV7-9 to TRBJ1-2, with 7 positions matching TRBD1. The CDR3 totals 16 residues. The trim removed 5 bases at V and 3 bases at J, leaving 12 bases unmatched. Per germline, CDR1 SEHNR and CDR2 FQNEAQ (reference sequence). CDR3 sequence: CASSIGTVEGDYGYTF. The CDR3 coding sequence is TGTGCCAGCAGCATAGGGACAGTCGAAGGTGACTATGGCTACACCTTC.

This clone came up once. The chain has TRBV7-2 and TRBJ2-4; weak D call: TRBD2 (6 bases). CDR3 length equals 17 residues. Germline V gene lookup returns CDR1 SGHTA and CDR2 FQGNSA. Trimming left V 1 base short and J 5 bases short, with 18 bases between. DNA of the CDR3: TGTGCCAGCAGCTTAGGCGGGCTCGGCGGGGTTCAAAACATTCAGTACTTC. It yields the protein CASSLGGLGGVQNIQYF.

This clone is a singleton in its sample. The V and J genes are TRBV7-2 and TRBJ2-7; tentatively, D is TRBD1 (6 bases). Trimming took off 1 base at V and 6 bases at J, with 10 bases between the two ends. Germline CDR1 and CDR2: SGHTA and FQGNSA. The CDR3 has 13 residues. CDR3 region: CASSLDNRAEQYF. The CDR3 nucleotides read TGTGCCAGCAGCTTAGACAACAGGGCCGAGCAGTACTTC.

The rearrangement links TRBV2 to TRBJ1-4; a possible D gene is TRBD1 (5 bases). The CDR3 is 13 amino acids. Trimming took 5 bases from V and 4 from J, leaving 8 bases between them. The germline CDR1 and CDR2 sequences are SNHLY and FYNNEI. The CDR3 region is CASSRQLNEKLFF. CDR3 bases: TGTGCCAGCAGTCGACAGCTTAATGAAAAACTGTTTTTT.